These 19 T cell receptor beta chains share one sample of origin, sequenced in a study of cytomegalovirus exposure and HLA in healthy donors. The PCR was carried out with 60 Vbeta primers and 13 Jbeta primers. Data came from immunoSEQ multiplex PCR; TCRdb stores just in-frame clones and leaves some out. This table holds tens of thousands of clones, around 50% found once. The sequenced material came from PBMCs. These receptors were obtained from a human donor in good health.

The chain's CDR3 is CASSQGQGRTYEQYF. DNA of the CDR3: TGCGCCAGCAGCCAAGGACAGGGGAGGACCTACGAGCAGTACTTC. This chain joins TRBV4-3 and TRBJ2-7; 8 positions agree with TRBD1. The CDR3 is 15 residues long. V lost 1 base to trimming and J lost 2 bases; unmatched junction nucleotides: 4. Looked up from germline, CDR1 is LGHNA and CDR2 is YSLEER.

This chain joins TRBV9 and TRBJ2-2; 7 bases line up with TRBD1. In germline, CDR1 is SGDLS, CDR2 YYNGEE. The CDR3 length is 14 residues. Trimming at V came to 6 bases and at J to 0 bases, leaving 2 bases not matched to a gene. CDR3 sequence (DNA): TGTGCCAGCAAAACAGGGGCGAACACCGGGGAGCTGTTTTTT. This gives the protein CASKTGANTGELFF.

This clone has a handful of counts. The genes are TRBV4-1 and TRBJ1-3; TRBD1 is a possible D gene (6 bases). V dropped 0 bases and J dropped 0 bases, with 12 bases sitting between them. CDR1 is MGHRA, CDR2 YSYEKL, per germline. The CDR3 length is 17 residues. This CDR3 reads CASSQDPKQGSGNTIYF. CDR3 sequence (DNA): TGCGCCAGCAGCCAAGACCCCAAACAGGGCTCTGGAAACACCATATATTTT.

The CDR3 DNA follows: TGTGCCAGCAGCTTCCGCTTAGGACAGGGGAATGGCTACACCTTC. It yields the protein CASSFRLGQGNGYTF. The chain employs TRBV5-4 and TRBJ1-2, with 9 bases identical to TRBD1. V lost 2 bases and J lost 6; bases outside the gene matches: 8. The CDR3 loop spans 15 amino acids. Germline V gene sequence: CDR1 SGHNT, CDR2 YYREEE (reference sequence).

For the CDR3, the DNA is TGTGCCAGCAGTCGGGTCCAGAGAGGTAGTGAGCAGTTCTTC. It is translated as CASSRVQRGSEQFF. The chain carries TRBV6-5 and TRBJ2-1; D unresolved. Germline values: CDR1 MNHEY, CDR2 SVGAGI. CDR3 length equals 14 residues. The V and J ends lost 5 bases and 9 bases respectively, with 17 bases between them.

Turning to this clone: Its ends do not fully match the called genes, so a read error is possible. The chain joins TRBV11-1 to TRBJ1-2; perhaps TRBD1 as D (6 bases). This CDR3 spans 14 amino acids. Germline CDR1 SGHAT, CDR2 FQDESV (reference sequence). The DNA for the CDR3 is TGTGCCAGCAGCCTAGCGGGGACACCCAGGGGCTACACCTTC. Its protein is CASSLAGTPRGYTF.

The table lists this clone with a few counts. The rearrangement uses TRBV19 and TRBJ1-1; 9 bases align to TRBD1. Germline trimming cut 3 bases from V and 6 bases from J; bases unmatched to any gene: 5. This CDR3 is built from 14 residues. The V gene's germline CDR1 is LNHDA and CDR2 SQIVND (reference sequence). The CDR3 spells CASSIRGTGPEAFF. The CDR3 bases are TGTGCCAGTAGTATTAGGGGGACAGGGCCTGAAGCTTTCTTT.

The V and J genes are TRBV10-3 and TRBJ1-3, with a tentative D call TRBD1 (5 bases). Trimming took off 4 bases at V and 0 bases at J, with 7 bases between the two ends. The germline V gene has CDR1 ENHRY and CDR2 SYGVKD. The CDR3 is made up of 14 amino acids. The CDR3 DNA reads as TGTGCCATCAGTGCACAGGTCTCTGGAAACACCATATATTTT. Amino acids: CAISAQVSGNTIYF.

The chain combines TRBV5-1 with TRBJ2-3; perhaps TRBD1 as D (5 bases). Trimming pared 4 bases from V and 4 bases from J, leaving 16 bases between. The V gene's germline CDR1 is SGHRS and CDR2 YFSETQ. The CDR3 spans 15 residues. CDR3 in DNA: TGCGCCAGCAGCCCGTGGGCGCAGGGCGCAGATACGCAGTATTTT. Encoded protein: CASSPWAQGADTQYF.

This chain joins TRBV4-3 and TRBJ2-7, with D perhaps matching TRBD2 (5 bases). Germline V gives CDR1 LGHNA, CDR2 YSLEER. The CDR3 runs 15 residues. V lost 0 bases and J lost 2, with 11 bases in between. The CDR3 loop is CASSQELVGTYEQYF. The CDR3 nucleotides are TGCGCCAGCAGCCAAGAACTAGTCGGGACCTACGAGCAGTACTTC.

This chain joins TRBV5-8 and TRBJ2-3; 11 positions agree with TRBD2. Germline V CDR1 and CDR2: SGHTS, YDEGEE. V dropped 4 bases and J dropped 0; count of bases not matched to a gene: 4. The CDR3 loop spans 16 amino acids. CDR3 in amino acids: CASSRGLAVSTDTQYF. The CDR3 DNA is TGTGCCAGCAGCCGGGGACTAGCGGTGAGCACAGATACGCAGTATTTT. The full variable domain, rest sourced from reference TRBV5-8 and TRBJ2-3, is EAGVTQSPTHLIKTRGQQATLRCSPISGHTSVYWYQQALGLGLQFLLWYDEGEERNRGNFPPRFSGRQFPNYSSELNVNALELEDSALYLCASSRGLAVSTDTQYFGPGTRLTVL.

V is TRBV4-2 and J is TRBJ2-3, with 9 bases aligning to TRBD2. This CDR3 has 16 amino acids. The J segment lost 0 bases and the V segment lost 4 bases, leaving 5 bases of the junction unmatched. Germline CDR1 LGHNA, CDR2 YNFKEQ. Here the CDR3 reads CASSRSTSGSTDTQYF. The CDR3 nucleotides are TGTGCCAGCAGCCGATCGACTAGCGGAAGCACAGATACGCAGTATTTT.

This clone was seen more than once but under ten times. The chain uses TRBV6-6 and TRBJ1-1; perhaps TRBD1 as D (5 bases). The V and J ends lost 0 bases and 5 bases respectively, with 13 bases between them. This CDR3 contains 15 residues. Germline values: CDR1 MNHNY, CDR2 SVGAGI (reference sequence). CDR3 bases: TGTGCCAGCAGTTACTCGACCGGGGGGTGGACTGAAGCTTTCTTT. Protein product: CASSYSTGGWTEAFF.

This clone turned up a few times. The chain joins TRBV30 to TRBJ1-6; 8 bases line up with TRBD1. This CDR3 contains 13 residues. The germline CDR1 and CDR2 sequences are GTSNPN and SVGIG (reference sequence). V dropped 8 bases and J dropped 8; count of bases not matched to a gene: 8. The CDR3 DNA follows: TGTGCCCAAGAGACAGGGGTACATTCACCCCTCCACTTT. The encoded protein is CAQETGVHSPLHF. The full variable domain, completed using reference TRBV30 and TRBJ1-6, is SQTIHQWPATLVQPVGSPLSLECTVEGTSNPNLYWYRQAAGRGLQLLFYSVGIGQISSEVPQNLSASRPQDRQFILSSKKLLLSDSGFYLCAQETGVHSPLHFGNGTRLTVT.

The gene calls are TRBV7-9 and TRBJ1-1; D is undetermined. This CDR3 region has 14 residues. V was shortened by 0 bases and J by 1 base, with 6 bases between the two germline ends. Germline V gives CDR1 SEHNR, CDR2 FQNEAQ (reference sequence). CDR3 in amino acids: CASSLASGNTEAFF. The CDR3 DNA follows: TGTGCCAGCAGCTTAGCGTCCGGGAACACTGAAGCTTTCTTT.

V usage is TRBV5-1 and J usage is TRBJ1-4; D is unclear. The germline V gene encodes CDR1 SGHRS and CDR2 YFSETQ. The V end lost 2 bases, the J end lost 0 bases, and 5 bases lay between the germline ends. The CDR3 extends over 14 amino acids. This chain's CDR3 is CASSFTATNEKLFF. CDR3 bases: TGCGCCAGCAGCTTCACAGCAACTAATGAAAAACTGTTTTTT. Full variable domain (outside the CDR3, taken from reference TRBV5-1 and TRBJ1-4): KAGVTQTPRYLIKTRGQQVTLSCSPISGHRSVSWYQQTPGQGLQFLFEYFSETQRNKGNFPGRFSGRQFSNSRSEMNVSTLELGDSALYLCASSFTATNEKLFFGSGTQLSVL.

This sequence joins TRBV27 and TRBJ1-3; 10 nucleotides match TRBD1. The CDR3 loop spans 15 amino acids. The V and J ends lost 5 bases and 3 bases, in that order; junction bases with no gene match: 4. Germline CDR1 MNHEY, CDR2 SMNVEV (reference sequence). CDR3 sequence reads: CASSPDRGHGNTIYF. DNA of the CDR3: TGTGCCAGCAGTCCCGACAGGGGGCATGGAAACACCATATATTTT.

The rearrangement uses TRBV28 and TRBJ1-5, with D unresolved. Germline V gene sequence: CDR1 MDHEN, CDR2 SYDVKM. V lost 1 base to trimming and J lost 3 bases, with 10 bases between them. The CDR3 has 15 residues. The CDR3 sequence is CASSLSATPNQPQHF. The CDR3 nucleotides are TGTGCCAGCAGTTTATCTGCGACTCCCAATCAGCCCCAGCATTTT.

In its sample, this clone was seen a few times. The V and J genes are TRBV7-2 and TRBJ1-5, with D maybe TRBD1 (5 bases). The V gene's germline CDR1 is SGHTA and CDR2 FQGNSA. The germline V and J ends were trimmed by 1 base and 7 bases, with 14 bases remaining between them. CDR3 length equals 15 residues. The CDR3 sequence: CASSLERGGGQPQHF. The CDR3 DNA follows: TGTGCCAGCAGCTTAGAGAGGGGTGGAGGGCAGCCCCAGCATTTT.